These T cell receptor beta chains were read from a single sample in a study of blood T cell repertoires in COVID-19. Libraries were prepared by immunoSEQ multiplex PCR; TCRdb keeps only in-frame clonotypes and omits some of them. The table includes 40,000 or so clones, approximately 92% detected once. The sample consisted of peripheral blood. These receptors all come from a human donor in a cohort sampled during active COVID-19. Both conserved end residues are part of each CDR3. A D gene is named only where the DNA matches it firmly. Expanded clones get a size class; other rows say once, few or many, or leave the size out.

j_call d_call v_call clone_size cdr3_nt cdr3_aa
TRBJ1-2 . TRBV6-6 . TGTGCCAGCAGTCCGGAGAGGGGACAAAAGGCGGGCTACACCTTC CASSPERGQKAGYTF
TRBJ2-1 TRBD1 TRBV4-3 . TGCGCCAGCAGCCAAGAAGGGACAGGGAGCAATGAGCAGTTCTTC CASSQEGTGSNEQFF
TRBJ2-2 TRBD2 TRBV7-8 . TGTGCCAGCACCCTCCTTACGGACGGCTCCGGGACTAGGGAGAACACCGGGGAGCTGTTTTTT CASTLLTDGSGTRENTGELFF
TRBJ2-3 . TRBV7-3 . TGTGCCAGCAGCTTAACGGGCTCGGGAGAGGCGTATTTT CASSLTGSGEAYF
TRBJ2-7 TRBD2 TRBV5-1 . TGCGCCAGCAGCTTGGCCCCCTCAAGCGGGAGCTACGAGCAGTACTTC CASSLAPSSGSYEQYF
TRBJ2-1 . TRBV2 . TGTGCCAGCAGTGATCGGGGGTTCGATGAGCAGTTCTTC CASSDRGFDEQFF
TRBJ2-1 . TRBV21-1 . TGTGCCAGCAGCAAAGCATGGGCATACAATGAGCAGTTCTTC CASSKAWAYNEQFF
TRBJ2-1 . TRBV12-3/TRBV12-4 . TGTGCCAGCAGTTTGCGGGGCAATGAGCAGTTCTTC CASSLRGNEQFF
TRBJ2-1 . TRBV7-2 . TGTGCCAGCAGCCGGTGGAATGAGCAGTTCTTC CASSRWNEQFF
TRBJ2-7 TRBD1 TRBV15 . TGTGCCACCAGCAGGGACAGGGGTCGCTACGAGCAGTACTTC CATSRDRGRYEQYF
TRBJ2-7 TRBD1 TRBV28 . TGTGCCAGCAGGGGACAGGGGTACGAGCAGTACTTC CASRGQGYEQYF
TRBJ2-3 TRBD2 TRBV19 . TGTGCCAGCCGAGCGGGGGCCACAGATACGCAGTATTTT CASRAGATDTQYF
TRBJ1-1 . TRBV24-1 . TGTGCCACCAGTGGAGGCGCTGAAGCTTTCTTT CATSGGAEAFF
TRBJ1-2 . TRBV29-1 . TGCAGCGGACTGATCAGGGAATTAGACTACACCTTC CSGLIRELDYTF
TRBJ2-3 TRBD2 TRBV5-6 few TGTGCCAGCACCCAACTAGCGGGAGGGCCCACAGATACGCAGTATTTT CASTQLAGGPTDTQYF
TRBJ1-3 . TRBV5-1 . TGCGCCAGCAGCTACCTATCTGGAAACACCATATATTTT CASSYLSGNTIYF
TRBJ2-1 TRBD1 TRBV20-1 . TGCAGTGCTAGCAGGGGGAATGAGCAGTTCTTC CSASRGNEQFF
TRBJ2-2 . TRBV5-6 few TGTGCCAGCAGCTTGGTGACTGCCTACCGGACCGGGGAGCTGTTTTTT CASSLVTAYRTGELFF
TRBJ2-2 TRBD1 TRBV11-2 . TGTGCCAGCAGCCGGGACAGGGTAAACGGGGAGCTGTTTTTT CASSRDRVNGELFF
TRBJ2-7 . TRBV5-1 . TGCGCCAGCAGCGAACCCGGGGTTTCCTACGAGCAGTACTTC CASSEPGVSYEQYF
TRBJ2-3 . TRBV7-3 . TGTGCCAGCAGCTCCGGCACGGGACTCCCGCGGGATTTT CASSSGTGLPRDF
TRBJ2-7 . TRBV29-1 . TGCAGCGTTGAAGATTACTATTCCTACGAGCAGTACTTC CSVEDYYSYEQYF
TRBJ2-3 TRBD2 TRBV5-8 . TGTGCCAGCAGCAGGGGACTAGCGGGAGTGAGGACAGATACGCAGTATTTT CASSRGLAGVRTDTQYF
TRBJ1-1 TRBD1 TRBV28 . TGTGCCAGCAGTCCCAGGACAGGGCGATGGGGTCGGGCTTTCTTT CASSPRTGRWGRAFF
TRBJ2-2 TRBD2 TRBV9 . TGTGCCAGCAGCGTAGGCGGGGGGCCGGGCACCGGGGAGCTGTTTTTT CASSVGGGPGTGELFF
TRBJ2-2 TRBD1 TRBV7-9 once TGTGCCAGCAACTTACGGGGACAGGGGTCTCGAGCGGGGGAGCTGTTTTTT CASNLRGQGSRAGELFF
TRBJ2-2 . TRBV4-2 . TGTGCCAGCGGACAGACCACCGGGGAGCTGTTTTTT CASGQTTGELFF
TRBJ1-1 . TRBV10-3 few TGTGCCATCAGCGAAGGAGGGAGCACTGAAGCTTTCTTT CAISEGGSTEAFF
TRBJ1-4 . TRBV19 . TGTGCCAGTAGTATCCAGGGGCCGGGGGAAAAACTGTTTTTT CASSIQGPGEKLFF
TRBJ1-2 . TRBV24-1 . TGTGCCACCAGAACCGGGACAAGGAACTATGGCTACACCTTC CATRTGTRNYGYTF
TRBJ1-2 . TRBV9 . TGTGCCAGCAGCGCACCCGGGGGTACGAGCGGCTACACCTTC CASSAPGGTSGYTF
TRBJ1-5 . TRBV19 . TGTGCCAGTAGTTCTCAGGGCTACAATCAGCCCCAGCATTTT CASSSQGYNQPQHF
TRBJ1-6 . TRBV7-6 few TGTGCCAGCAGCTTCTCGGGTGTTTATTCACCCCTCCACTTT CASSFSGVYSPLHF
TRBJ2-7 TRBD1 TRBV2 . TGTGCCAGCACTAAGACAGGGCCGAGCTCCTACGAGCAGTACTTC CASTKTGPSSYEQYF
TRBJ1-5 . TRBV6-5 . TGTGCCAGCAGTTCTCTGCAGTTCAATCAGCCCCAGCATTTT CASSSLQFNQPQHF
TRBJ1-5 TRBD1 TRBV7-2 . TGTGCCAGCAGCCTGGGACAGGGAGGACAGCCCCAGCATTTT CASSLGQGGQPQHF
TRBJ1-2 . TRBV3-1/TRBV3-2 . TGTGCCAGCAGCCAGGGGGCGCGTGGCTACACCTTC CASSQGARGYTF
TRBJ2-3 TRBD1 TRBV5-1 . TGCGCCAGCAGCAAGGGGGGACAGGGGGCAGGAGATACGCAGTATTTT CASSKGGQGAGDTQYF
TRBJ1-4 . TRBV2 . TGTGCCAGCAGTGAGGAGGAAAAACTGTTTTTT CASSEEEKLFF
TRBJ2-2 . TRBV3-1/TRBV3-2 . TGTGCCAGCAGCCGCGGGGGCTGGGACACCGGGGAGCTGTTTTTT CASSRGGWDTGELFF
TRBJ1-2 . TRBV11-2 . TGTGCCAGCAGCTCCCGACAGGCTCCCATCTATGGCTACACCTTC CASSSRQAPIYGYTF
TRBJ2-3 TRBD2 TRBV10-1 . TGCGCCAGCAGCAATCTAGCGGGGGGCACAGATACGCAGTATTTT CASSNLAGGTDTQYF
TRBJ2-1 . TRBV12-3/TRBV12-4 . TGTGCCAGCAGTTTGGGGACATCGTCACTCCTCTTC CASSLGTSSLLF
TRBJ2-7 . TRBV6-2/TRBV6-3 . TGTGCCAGCAGTTACGTGGCCGGGGGGCTCTCCTACGAGCAGTACTTC CASSYVAGGLSYEQYF
TRBJ2-1 TRBD2 TRBV19 . TGTGCCAGTAGTATCGTAAGGGAGGGCAATGAGCAGTTCTTC CASSIVREGNEQFF
TRBJ1-2 TRBD1 TRBV4-3 . TGCGCCAGCAGCCAAGACACCAGGACAGGGACCTATGGCTACACCTTC CASSQDTRTGTYGYTF
TRBJ1-2 TRBD1 TRBV6-2/TRBV6-3 . TGTGCCAGCAGTTACGACGGGCAGGGGGTAGGTGGCTACACCTTC CASSYDGQGVGGYTF
TRBJ2-3 TRBD1 TRBV5-1 . TGCGCCAGCCGACAGGGGCGAACCACAGATACGCAGTATTTT CASRQGRTTDTQYF